This T cell receptor (beta chain) appears in the sequencing data of a study of blood T cell repertoires in COVID-19. Study in general: T cells, B-cell-depleted T cells, or PBMCs provided the cDNA or gDNA that served as material.

With V trimmed by 9 bases and J by 6 bases, 12 bases remained unmatched. The germline gives CDR1 KGHDR, CDR2 SFDVKD. This CDR3 is built from 15 residues. Clones were sequenced by immunoSEQ multiplex PCR, and TCRdb holds only the in-frame ones, with some missing. The sample includes 66,000 or so clones, just under 80% of them seen just once. Sample: peripheral blood. The clonotype comes from a human donor in a cohort sampled during active COVID-19. The chain employs TRBV24-1 and TRBJ2-1; TRBD2 matches at 8 bases. Here the CDR3 DNA reads TGTGCCACCCCCTATGGGCGGGAGGATGGCAATGAGCAGTTCTTC. Protein product: CATPYGREDGNEQFF.